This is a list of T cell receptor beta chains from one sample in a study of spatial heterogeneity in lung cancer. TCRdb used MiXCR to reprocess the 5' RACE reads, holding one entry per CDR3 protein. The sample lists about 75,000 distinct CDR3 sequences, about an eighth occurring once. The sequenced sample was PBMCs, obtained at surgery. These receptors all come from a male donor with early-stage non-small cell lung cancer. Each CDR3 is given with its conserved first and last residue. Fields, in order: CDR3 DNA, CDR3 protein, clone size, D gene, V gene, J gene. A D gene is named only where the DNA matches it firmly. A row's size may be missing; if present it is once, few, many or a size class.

TGTGCCAGCAGCTTTGTACCTTCCTACGAGCAGTACTTC,CASSFVPSYEQYF,many,.,TRBV7-9,TRBJ2-7
TGCGCCAGCAGCCAAGAAGGGGGCAGCCAAACGCAGTATTTT,CASSQEGGSQTQYF,.,TRBD1,TRBV4-1,TRBJ2-3
TGCAGTGCTAGGGGTCTGGGCTACACTGAAGCTTTCTTT,CSARGLGYTEAFF,many,.,TRBV20-1,TRBJ1-1
TGTGCCAGCTCACCACAGACAGGCACCTACGAGCAGTACTTC,CASSPQTGTYEQYF,few,.,TRBV18,TRBJ2-7
TGTGCCAGCAGCTGGAATAGCGGGAGCCTCTACAATGAGCAGTTCTTC,CASSWNSGSLYNEQFF,few,TRBD2,TRBV7-2,TRBJ2-1
TGTGCCAGCAGCTTAATGCTGGCCGAGAGCTCTGGGGCCAACGTCCTGACTTTC,CASSLMLAESSGANVLTF,few,.,TRBV7-6,TRBJ2-6
TGTGCCACCAGTGATTTGCAGCCTACCGGCTACACCTTC,CATSDLQPTGYTF,few,.,TRBV24-1,TRBJ1-2
TGTGCCAGCGTGAGGGATATCAATCAGCCCCAGCATTTT,CASVRDINQPQHF,.,.,TRBV6-6,TRBJ1-5
TGTGCCAGCAGTTTCACCGGGACAGGGAGGCCCGAGCAGTACTTC,CASSFTGTGRPEQYF,.,TRBD1,TRBV6-5,TRBJ2-7
TGCAGTGCTAGGAGACAGGGGCTCGACACTGAAGCTTTCTTT,CSARRQGLDTEAFF,many,TRBD1,TRBV20-1,TRBJ1-1
TGTGCCAGCAGCCAAGATCTGGGGGGCGAGGAGACCCAGTACTTC,CASSQDLGGEETQYF,few,.,TRBV4-2,TRBJ2-5
TGTGCCAGCACCTTGGGGGTCTCCTACAATGAGCAGTTCTTC,CASTLGVSYNEQFF,.,.,TRBV12-3/TRBV12-4,TRBJ2-1
TGCAGTGCTAGAGACCCGACCGGGGGAACTGAAGCTTTCTTT,CSARDPTGGTEAFF,.,.,TRBV20-1,TRBJ1-1
TGTGCCAGCGTAACCTTAACAGGTCGAAACACTGAAGCTTTCTTT,CASVTLTGRNTEAFF,many,.,TRBV27,TRBJ1-1
TGTGCCAGCAGCCCCGAACCGGGCCCCACGACGGGGCGTGAAGCTTTCTTT,CASSPEPGPTTGREAFF,.,.,TRBV7-3,TRBJ1-1
TGTGCCACCAGCAGAGAAGTGCAGCAAGAGACCCAGTACTTC,CATSREVQQETQYF,few,.,TRBV15,TRBJ2-5
TGCAGTGCTAGATTTTACGGGGAGGGGAACACTGAAGCTTTCTTT,CSARFYGEGNTEAFF,.,.,TRBV20-1,TRBJ1-1
TGTGCCAGCAGTTTATTCTCAGGGGGCAGCTACACCTTC,CASSLFSGGSYTF,few,TRBD1,TRBV27,TRBJ1-2
TGCAGCGTTGAGTACGGGGAGGGCCGTCTCTACGAGCAGTACTTC,CSVEYGEGRLYEQYF,.,TRBD2,TRBV29-1,TRBJ2-7
TGCGCCAGCAGCCAAGTAGGGGTGGACTATGGCTACACCTTC,CASSQVGVDYGYTF,.,.,TRBV4-1,TRBJ1-2
TGTGCCAGCAGCCCCACCCAGAGCACAGATACGCAGTATTTT,CASSPTQSTDTQYF,few,.,TRBV6-1,TRBJ2-3
TGTGCCAGCAGTTCCGGGACACACTACAATGAGCAGTTCTTC,CASSSGTHYNEQFF,.,.,TRBV6-6,TRBJ2-1
TGCGCCAGCAGCCCGACGAGGGGAGAGACCCAGTACTTC,CASSPTRGETQYF,few,.,TRBV5-1,TRBJ2-5
TGTGCCAGCAGGAGGGACGGCTCCTACGAGCAGTACTTC,CASRRDGSYEQYF,few,.,TRBV7-2,TRBJ2-7
TGCAGTGCTAGTTTAGCGGGACTCAAAAACATTCAGTACTTC,CSASLAGLKNIQYF,.,TRBD2,TRBV20-1,TRBJ2-4
TGTGCCAGTAGTATAGGAGGGGGGCTTCAGCCCCAGCATTTT,CASSIGGGLQPQHF,.,.,TRBV19,TRBJ1-5
TGTGCCAGCAGCTCCAAGGCTCGGGTTAGCGGTTCGGGCAATGAGCAGTTCTTC,CASSSKARVSGSGNEQFF,few,.,TRBV7-8,TRBJ2-1
TGCAGCGTTGTAGGGGTTTACTACAATGAGCAGTTCTTC,CSVVGVYYNEQFF,few,.,TRBV29-1,TRBJ2-1
TGTGCCAGTACGGGGGTCTCTGGAAACACCATATATTTT,CASTGVSGNTIYF,.,.,TRBV9,TRBJ1-3
TGCAGTGCTCTACCGGGACGGGCCTCCTACGAGCAGTACTTC,CSALPGRASYEQYF,few,.,TRBV20-1,TRBJ2-7
TGTGCCAGCAGCTCCGGGACTAGCCTCCACAATGAGCAGTTCTTC,CASSSGTSLHNEQFF,.,TRBD2,TRBV7-6,TRBJ2-1
TGTGCCAGCTCACCCGGGGGGGATGGCAATCAGCCCCAGCATTTT,CASSPGGDGNQPQHF,few,.,TRBV18,TRBJ1-5
TGTGCCAGCAGCAACTTCAGGGGGCTAGGCTCCTACGAGCAGTACTTC,CASSNFRGLGSYEQYF,.,TRBD1,TRBV13,TRBJ2-7
TGTGCCTGGAGTGCCATGATTGGCTACACCTTC,CAWSAMIGYTF,many,.,TRBV30,TRBJ1-2
TGTGCCAGCAGTGAAGCGCTAGCGGGAGGGCCAGCAGATACGCAGTATTTT,CASSEALAGGPADTQYF,few,TRBD2,TRBV6-1,TRBJ2-3
TGCAGTGCTAGAGATCCCATCCTAGCCAAAAACATTCAGTACTTC,CSARDPILAKNIQYF,.,.,TRBV20-1,TRBJ2-4
TGCGCCAGCAGCCTGTTCTCCTACGAGCAGTACTTC,CASSLFSYEQYF,.,.,TRBV5-1,TRBJ2-7
TGTGCCAGCAGGGGGACTTGGGGTGGCTACACCTTC,CASRGTWGGYTF,.,.,TRBV25-1,TRBJ1-2
TGTGCCACCATCCTTACAGGGAAGAGTAGACTCTACGAGCAGTACTTC,CATILTGKSRLYEQYF,few,.,TRBV24-1,TRBJ2-7
TGTGCCAGCAGCGTCGATCCCCCAGGTGGGTTGAACACTGAAGCTTTCTTT,CASSVDPPGGLNTEAFF,few,.,TRBV9,TRBJ1-1
TGTGCCAGCAGCGTAGAGGGGACAGGGGGCGACGAGCAGTACTTC,CASSVEGTGGDEQYF,many,TRBD1,TRBV9,TRBJ2-7
TGTGCCAGCAGTTACGAGGACAGAAACTATGGCTACACCTTC,CASSYEDRNYGYTF,few,.,TRBV12-3/TRBV12-4,TRBJ1-2
TGTGCCAGCCGTAGCACAATAGGAGGCGGCTACACCTTC,CASRSTIGGGYTF,few,.,TRBV6-5,TRBJ1-2
TGTGCCAGCAGCCCGTCTAAGCTGCGGAGAAACACTGAAGCTTTCTTT,CASSPSKLRRNTEAFF,.,.,TRBV11-3,TRBJ1-1
TGTGCCAGCAGCTCGAGGCAGGGGAGCTCAAAGGACACTGAAGCTTTCTTT,CASSSRQGSSKDTEAFF,few,.,TRBV11-1,TRBJ1-1
TGTGCCAGCAGCCAAGATTTGGACGGTACCTACGAGCAGTACTTC,CASSQDLDGTYEQYF,many,.,TRBV3-1,TRBJ2-7
TGTGCCAGCAGCAAGAATCTAGGAATCGCAGAGACCCAGTACTTC,CASSKNLGIAETQYF,.,.,TRBV12-3/TRBV12-4,TRBJ2-5
TGTGCCAGCAGCCAGGACGGGGGTCTGGAGAACACTGAAGCTTTCTTT,CASSQDGGLENTEAFF,.,.,TRBV7-9,TRBJ1-1